This TCR beta chain emerged from a study of cytomegalovirus exposure and HLA in healthy donors. The study's findings and limits: Among TCR beta chains, those listed as cytomegalovirus-associated numbered about 160. Reports described diagnosis of cytomegalovirus status by the classifier as highly specific and sensitive.

On this clone: Its antigen is currently unknown.

Produced via immunoSEQ multiplex PCR; TCRdb's table is partial and in-frame only. The sample records around 200,000 clones, around 80% being singletons. Germline V gives CDR1 MNHNS, CDR2 SASEGT. V lost 5 bases to trimming and J lost 5 bases; unmatched junction nucleotides: 4. The CDR3 covers 14 residues. These donors were members of the 120-subject validation cohort, a group separate from the approximately 700-subject first cohort. V gene TRBV6-1 combines with J gene TRBJ1-4; 8 nucleotides align to TRBD1. This clonotype was sampled from a woman younger than 45 in good health and CMV-seronegative. The sequencing input was PBMCs. This chain's CDR3 is CASSIGTGNEKLFF. The DNA for the CDR3 is TGTGCCAGCAGTATCGGGACAGGAAATGAAAAACTGTTTTTT.